This TCR beta chain is from a study of blood T cell repertoires in COVID-19. Sequenced by immunoSEQ multiplex PCR; TCRdb stores in-frame clones only, minus some. The sample has almost 15,000 clones, about 89% seen once. Input material: peripheral blood. The source is a woman aged 70 to 79 in a cohort sampled during active or convalescent COVID-19.

The CDR3 region has the DNA TGCGCCAGCAGCCTAGCGGGGGTGGGGACCCAGTACTTC. Its protein is CASSLAGVGTQYF. The chain has TRBV4-1 and TRBJ2-5, with 9 bases matching TRBD2. The length of the CDR3 is 13 residues. Germline assignment: CDR1 MGHRA and CDR2 YSYEKL. Germline trimming cut 4 bases from V and 7 bases from J; bases unmatched to any gene: 4.